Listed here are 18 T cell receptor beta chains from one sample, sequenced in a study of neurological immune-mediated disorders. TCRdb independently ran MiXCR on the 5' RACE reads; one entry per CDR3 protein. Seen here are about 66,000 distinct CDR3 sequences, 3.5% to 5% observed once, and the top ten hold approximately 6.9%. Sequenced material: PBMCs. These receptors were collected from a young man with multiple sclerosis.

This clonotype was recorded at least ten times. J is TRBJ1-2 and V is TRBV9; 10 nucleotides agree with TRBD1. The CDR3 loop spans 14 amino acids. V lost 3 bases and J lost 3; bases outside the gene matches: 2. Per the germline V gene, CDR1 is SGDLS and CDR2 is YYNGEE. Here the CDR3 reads CASSAGTGDYGYTF. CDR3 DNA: TGTGCCAGCAGCGCCGGGACAGGGGACTATGGCTACACCTTC.

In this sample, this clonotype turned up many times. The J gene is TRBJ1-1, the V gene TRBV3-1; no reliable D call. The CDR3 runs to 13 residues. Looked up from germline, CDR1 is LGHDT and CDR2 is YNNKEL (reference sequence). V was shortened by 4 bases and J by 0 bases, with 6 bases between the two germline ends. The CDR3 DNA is TGTGCCAGCAGCCCTCACCTGAACACTGAAGCTTTCTTT. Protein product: CASSPHLNTEAFF.

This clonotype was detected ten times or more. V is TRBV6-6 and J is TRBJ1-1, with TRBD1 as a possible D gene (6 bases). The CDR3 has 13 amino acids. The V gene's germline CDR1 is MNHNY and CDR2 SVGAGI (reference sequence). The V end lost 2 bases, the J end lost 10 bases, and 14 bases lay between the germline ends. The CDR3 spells CASSYATGITAFF. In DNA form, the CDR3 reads TGTGCCAGCAGTTACGCAACAGGGATTACAGCTTTCTTT.

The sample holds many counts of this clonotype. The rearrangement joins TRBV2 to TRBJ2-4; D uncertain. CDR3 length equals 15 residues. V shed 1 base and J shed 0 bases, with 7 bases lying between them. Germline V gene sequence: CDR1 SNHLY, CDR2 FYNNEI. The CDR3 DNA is TGTGCCAGCAGTGAAGAAGGAGTAGCCAAAAACATTCAGTACTTC. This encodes CASSEEGVAKNIQYF.

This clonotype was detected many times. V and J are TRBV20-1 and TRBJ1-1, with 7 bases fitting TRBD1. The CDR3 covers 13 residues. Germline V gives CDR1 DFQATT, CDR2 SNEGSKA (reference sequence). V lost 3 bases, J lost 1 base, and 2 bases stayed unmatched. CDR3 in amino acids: CSASKGANTEAFF. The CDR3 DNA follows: TGCAGTGCTAGTAAGGGGGCGAACACTGAAGCTTTCTTT.

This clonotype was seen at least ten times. The CDR3 here is CASSRGGTSGYNEQFF. DNA of the CDR3: TGCGCCAGCAGCCGAGGAGGGACTAGCGGGTACAATGAGCAGTTCTTC. V usage is TRBV5-1 and J usage is TRBJ2-1; 12 bases agree with TRBD2. CDR1 and CDR2 from the germline V gene are SGHRS and YFSETQ. The V gene end was trimmed by 4 bases and the J gene end by 4 bases; junction bases not matched to a gene: 6. The length of the CDR3 is 16 residues.

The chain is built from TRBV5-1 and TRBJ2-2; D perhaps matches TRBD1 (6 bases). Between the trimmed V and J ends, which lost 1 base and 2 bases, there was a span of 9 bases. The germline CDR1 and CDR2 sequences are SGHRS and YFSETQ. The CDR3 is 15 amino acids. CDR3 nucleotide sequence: TGCGCCAGCAGCTTGAGACAGGCCAACACCGGGGAGCTGTTTTTT. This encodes CASSLRQANTGELFF.

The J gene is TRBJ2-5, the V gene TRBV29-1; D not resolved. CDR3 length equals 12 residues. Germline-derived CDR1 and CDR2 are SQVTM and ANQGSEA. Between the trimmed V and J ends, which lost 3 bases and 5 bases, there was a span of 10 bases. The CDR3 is CSVDSVMETQYF. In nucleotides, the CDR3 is TGCAGCGTTGATTCCGTGATGGAGACCCAGTACTTC.

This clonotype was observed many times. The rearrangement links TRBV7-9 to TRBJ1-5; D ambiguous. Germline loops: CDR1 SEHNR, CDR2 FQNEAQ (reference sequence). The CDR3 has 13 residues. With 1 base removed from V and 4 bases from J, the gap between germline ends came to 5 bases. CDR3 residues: CASSLGVNQPQHF. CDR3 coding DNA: TGTGCCAGCAGCTTAGGAGTAAATCAGCCCCAGCATTTT.

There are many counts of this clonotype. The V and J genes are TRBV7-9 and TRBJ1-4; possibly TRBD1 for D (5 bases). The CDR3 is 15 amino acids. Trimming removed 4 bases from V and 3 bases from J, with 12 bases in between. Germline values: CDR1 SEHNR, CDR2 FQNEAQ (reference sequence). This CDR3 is CASSYHRGANEKLFF. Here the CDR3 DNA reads TGTGCCAGCAGCTACCACCGGGGGGCTAATGAAAAACTGTTTTTT.

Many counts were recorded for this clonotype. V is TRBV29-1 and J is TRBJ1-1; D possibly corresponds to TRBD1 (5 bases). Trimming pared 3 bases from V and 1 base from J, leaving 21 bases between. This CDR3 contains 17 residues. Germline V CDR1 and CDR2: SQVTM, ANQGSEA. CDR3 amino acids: CSVEGGRWGTENTEAFF. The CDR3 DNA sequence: TGCAGCGTTGAGGGTGGTAGGTGGGGGACCGAGAACACTGAAGCTTTCTTT.

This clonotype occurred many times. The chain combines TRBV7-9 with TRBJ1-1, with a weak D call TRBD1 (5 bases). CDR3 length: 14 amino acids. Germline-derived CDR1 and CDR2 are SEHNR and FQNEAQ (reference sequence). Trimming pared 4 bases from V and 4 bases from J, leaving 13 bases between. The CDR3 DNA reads TGTGCCAGCAGCTCCGGCGGGACGGGCACTGAAGCTTTCTTT. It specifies CASSSGGTGTEAFF.

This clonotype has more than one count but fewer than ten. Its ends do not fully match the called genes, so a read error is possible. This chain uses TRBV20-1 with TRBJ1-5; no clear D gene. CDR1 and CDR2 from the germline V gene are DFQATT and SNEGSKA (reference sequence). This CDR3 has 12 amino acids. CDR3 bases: TGCAGTGCTAGGACGGGGAATCAGCCCCAGAATTTT. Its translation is CSARTGNQPQNF.

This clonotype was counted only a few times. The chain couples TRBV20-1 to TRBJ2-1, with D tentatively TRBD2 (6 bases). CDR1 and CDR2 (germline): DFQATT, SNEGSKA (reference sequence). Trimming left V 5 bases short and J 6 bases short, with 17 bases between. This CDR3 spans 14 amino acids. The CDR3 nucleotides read TGCAGTGCTCCTATAAGGGGCGGGACCAATGAGCAGTTCTTC. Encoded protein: CSAPIRGGTNEQFF.

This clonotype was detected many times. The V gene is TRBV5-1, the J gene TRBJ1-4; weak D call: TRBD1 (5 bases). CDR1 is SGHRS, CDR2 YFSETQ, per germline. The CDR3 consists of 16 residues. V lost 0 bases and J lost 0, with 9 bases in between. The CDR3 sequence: CASSLDGGTTNEKLFF. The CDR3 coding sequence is TGCGCCAGCAGCTTGGACGGGGGGACAACTAATGAAAAACTGTTTTTT.

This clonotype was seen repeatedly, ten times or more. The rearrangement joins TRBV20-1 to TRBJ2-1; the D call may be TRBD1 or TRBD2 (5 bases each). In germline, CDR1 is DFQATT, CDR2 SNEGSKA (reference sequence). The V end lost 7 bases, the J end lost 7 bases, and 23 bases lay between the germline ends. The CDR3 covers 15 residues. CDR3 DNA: TGCAGTGTGAGGTCTCTAGCCGGGGCTAAGAATGAGCAGTTCTTC. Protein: CSVRSLAGAKNEQFF.

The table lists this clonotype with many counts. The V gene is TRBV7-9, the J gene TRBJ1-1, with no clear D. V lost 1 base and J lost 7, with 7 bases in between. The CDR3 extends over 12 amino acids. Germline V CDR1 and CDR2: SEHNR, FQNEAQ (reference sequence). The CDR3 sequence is CASSLEAIEAFF. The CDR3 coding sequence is TGTGCCAGCAGCTTAGAGGCGATTGAAGCTTTCTTT.

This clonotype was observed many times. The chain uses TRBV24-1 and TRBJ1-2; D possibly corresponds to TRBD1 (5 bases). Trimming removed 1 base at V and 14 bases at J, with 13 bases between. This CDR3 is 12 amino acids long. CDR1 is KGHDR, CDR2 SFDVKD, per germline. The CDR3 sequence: CATSDFRRTWTF. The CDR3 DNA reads TGTGCCACCAGTGATTTCAGACGGACATGGACCTTC.